The next 5 T cell receptor beta chains were all read from a single sample in a study of T-cell memory formation after mild COVID-19. TCRdb reprocessed the 5' RACE reads with MiXCR, giving one entry per CDR3 protein. This sample carries about 470,000 distinct CDR3 sequences, more than 20% of them seen once, and the ten largest clones take around 13%. Material: PBMCs or a T cell subset sorted from them (not recorded which). The receptors were gathered from an adult woman who had mild COVID-19 (a few samples of this study predate the infection). Cell type and time point are not known.

This clonotype was observed a few times. The rearrangement joins TRBV10-3 to TRBJ2-2, with no clear D. The ends were cut back, 0 bases at V and 9 bases at J, with 8 bases in the middle. CDR1 is ENHRY and CDR2 is SYGVKD in the germline V gene. The CDR3 extends over 13 amino acids. For the CDR3, the DNA is TGTGCCATCAGTGAGTCGTCAGCCCGGGAGCTGTTTTTT. Translated: CAISESSARELFF.

This clonotype appeared a few times. This rearrangement joins TRBV12-3 or TRBV12-4 to TRBJ1-1; 7 nucleotides match TRBD1. V was pared by 5 bases and J by 4 bases, with 10 bases of the junction left unmatched. This CDR3 region has 15 residues. The CDR3 nucleotides read TGTGCCAGCAGTGGGCCGGGAGAGGGGGCCACTGAAGCTTTCTTT. Amino acid sequence: CASSGPGEGATEAFF.

The chain links TRBV4-1 to TRBJ2-4, with 7 bases aligning to TRBD1. Per germline, CDR1 MGHRA and CDR2 YSYEKL. The CDR3 loop spans 15 amino acids. Trimming took 4 bases from V and 2 from J; bases not matched to a gene: 5. This CDR3 is CASSLRQGTKNIQYF. CDR3 nucleotide sequence: TGCGCCAGCAGCCTTAGACAGGGTACCAAAAACATTCAGTACTTC.

This chain uses TRBV4-1 with TRBJ2-5; 9 bases align to TRBD1. Trimming at V came to 5 bases and at J to 6 bases, leaving 10 bases not matched to a gene. Germline CDR1 MGHRA, CDR2 YSYEKL. This CDR3 is 15 amino acids long. In DNA form, the CDR3 reads TGCGCCAGCAGCTCTCCGGGACAGGGATACCAGACCCAGTACTTC. Translating gives CASSSPGQGYQTQYF.

The V and J genes are TRBV7-9 and TRBJ2-7; possibly TRBD1 for D (6 bases). Germline V CDR1 and CDR2: SEHNR, FQNEAQ (reference sequence). Trimming shortened V by 0 bases and J by 3 bases, and 15 bases separated the two germline ends. The CDR3 sequence is 16 residues long. In DNA, the CDR3 is TGTGCCAGCAGCTTAGCCCCCCACAGGGATGGCTACGAGCAGTACTTC. This translates into CASSLAPHRDGYEQYF.